These T cell receptor beta chains were read from a single sample in a study of blood T cell repertoires in COVID-19. Some clones are missing from TCRdb's copy, which holds only in-frame ones; the method was immunoSEQ multiplex PCR. The table includes fewer than 200,000 clones, less than 85% detected once. Sequenced material: peripheral blood. The receptors were sampled from a woman in her thirties or forties with COVID-19, enrolled during active disease. The CDR3 runs from the conserved cysteine through the conserved F or W. A D gene is named only where the DNA matches it firmly. Only some rows state a clone size, as once, few, many or a class for expanded clones.

cdr3_aa	cdr3_nt	j_call	clone_size	d_call	v_call
CASSSHLYNEQFF	TGTGCCAGTAGTTCTCACTTATACAATGAGCAGTTCTTC	TRBJ2-1	-	-	TRBV19
CASTQGRGSGNTIYF	TGTGCCAGTACCCAAGGGCGGGGATCTGGAAACACCATATATTTT	TRBJ1-3	-	-	TRBV19
CASSPEGLSVNEQFF	TGTGCCAGCTCACCAGAGGGACTTTCCGTCAATGAGCAGTTCTTC	TRBJ2-1	-	-	TRBV18
CASSDPSAGGNTDTQYF	TGTGCCAGCAGTGACCCCTCAGCGGGAGGTAACACAGATACGCAGTATTTT	TRBJ2-3	few	TRBD2	TRBV28
CAWRLGNTIYF	TGTGCCTGGAGACTTGGAAACACCATATATTTT	TRBJ1-3	-	-	TRBV30
CASSPTGTGGEQFF	TGTGCCAGCTCACCAACCGGGACAGGGGGCGAGCAGTTCTTC	TRBJ2-1	-	TRBD1	TRBV18
CASSLKASGKDEQYF	TGTGCCAGCAGCTTGAAGGCTAGCGGGAAGGACGAGCAGTACTTC	TRBJ2-7	once	TRBD2	TRBV5-5
CASSPPEFNEKLFF	TGTGCCAGCTCACCACCGGAGTTTAATGAAAAACTGTTTTTT	TRBJ1-4	-	-	TRBV18
CASSDQGLNTEAFF	TGTGCCAGCAGTGACCAGGGATTGAACACTGAAGCTTTCTTT	TRBJ1-1	-	-	TRBV2
CASSRGISNYGYTF	TGTGCCAGCAGCCGAGGGATTTCTAACTATGGCTACACCTTC	TRBJ1-2	-	-	TRBV3-1/TRBV3-2
CSVERTGDEQYF	TGCAGCGTTGAAAGGACAGGGGACGAGCAGTACTTC	TRBJ2-7	-	TRBD1	TRBV29-1
CATSRARQGDQPQHF	TGTGCCACCAGCAGAGCTCGACAGGGGGATCAGCCCCAGCATTTT	TRBJ1-5	-	TRBD1	TRBV15
CASSSGHNQPQHF	TGTGCCAGCAGTTCAGGACACAATCAGCCCCAGCATTTT	TRBJ1-5	-	-	TRBV6-5
CSVEQQIYGYTF	TGCAGCGTTGAACAACAGATCTATGGCTACACCTTC	TRBJ1-2	-	-	TRBV29-1